Presented here are 13 T cell receptor beta chains from one specimen sequenced in a study of blood T cell repertoires in COVID-19 (dated by TCRdb to about 2020). The library was produced with the immunoSEQ multiplex PCR assay. Not all clones reach the TCRdb copy of this immuneACCESS table, which keeps in-frame sequences only. Checked studies attribute under half of the gap to unresolved V genes and leave the rest unexplained. For this sample there are around 130,000 clones; roughly 83% appear just once. Approximately 18% of the sample is in the top ten clones. Sample: peripheral blood. The receptors come from an elderly woman with acute or convalescent COVID-19.

V and J are TRBV30 and TRBJ1-2, with D maybe TRBD1 (5 bases). Germline V gene data show CDR1 as GTSNPN and CDR2 as SVGIG (reference sequence). The CDR3 runs to 13 residues. Trimming took 5 bases from V and 2 from J, leaving 12 bases between them. CDR3 in amino acids: CAWETGRNYGYTF. Here the CDR3 DNA reads TGTGCCTGGGAAACAGGTAGAAACTATGGCTACACCTTC.

The chain has TRBV5-3 and TRBJ2-3; TRBD2 aligns across 9 bases. TRBV5-3 is marked as an open reading frame, function uncertain. The CDR3 sequence is 15 residues long. V dropped 0 bases and J dropped 7; count of bases not matched to a gene: 6. The CDR3 DNA sequence: TGTGCCAGAAGCTTGGGCGGGAGGGCCGGAAATACGCAGTATTTT. Residues: CARSLGGRAGNTQYF.

The chain recombines TRBV5-4 with TRBJ1-1, with TRBD1 matching over 7 bases. The CDR3 covers 15 residues. V lost 4 bases and J lost 4; bases outside the gene matches: 10. The V gene's germline CDR1 is SGHNT and CDR2 YYREEE (reference sequence). In DNA form, the CDR3 reads TGTGCCAGCAGCCCCACAGGGGATTTGGGCACTGAAGCTTTCTTT. It encodes CASSPTGDLGTEAFF.

J is TRBJ2-1 and V is TRBV2, with 10 bases fitting TRBD2. The CDR3 has 13 amino acids. CDR1 is SNHLY and CDR2 is FYNNEI in the germline V gene. V dropped 6 bases and J dropped 7; count of bases not matched to a gene: 3. CDR3 in amino acids: CASSLAGANEQFF. The CDR3 DNA reads TGTGCCAGCAGCCTAGCGGGGGCAAATGAGCAGTTCTTC.

V and J are TRBV6-2 or TRBV6-3 and TRBJ2-7; the D is unclear. Per germline, CDR1 MNHEY and CDR2 SVGEGT. The CDR3 is 14 amino acids. Deletions cut 2 bases from V and 2 bases from J, with 10 bases between. The CDR3: CASSYHGQTYEQYF. The CDR3 region has the DNA TGTGCCAGCAGTTACCACGGTCAAACCTACGAGCAGTACTTC.

The gene calls are TRBV5-5 and TRBJ1-4; TRBD1 matches at 11 bases. The CDR3 consists of 17 residues. V shed 0 bases and J 0 bases; nucleotides not matched to a gene: 1. CDR1 and CDR2 from the germline V gene are SGHKS and YYEKEE (reference sequence). The CDR3 DNA sequence: TGTGCCAGCAGCTTGGTGGGACAGGGGGCAACTAATGAAAAACTGTTTTTT. Residues: CASSLVGQGATNEKLFF. Based on the CDR3 plus reference TRBV5-5 and TRBJ1-4, the full variable domain is DAGVTQSPTHLIKTRGQQVTLRCSPISGHKSVSWYQQVLGQGPQFIFQYYEKEERGRGNFPDRFSARQFPNYSSELNVNALLLGDSALYLCASSLVGQGATNEKLFFGSGTQLSVL.

The V call is TRBV27, the J call TRBJ1-1; 9 bases align to TRBD1. Germline V CDR1 and CDR2: MNHEY, SMNVEV (reference sequence). CDR3 length equals 15 residues. J lost 5 bases, V lost 0 bases, and 4 bases had no gene match. The CDR3 bases are TGTGCCAGCAGTTTATCGAACAGGGGGCGAACTGAAGCTTTCTTT. Its translation: CASSLSNRGRTEAFF.

This chain joins TRBV6-6 and TRBJ1-5, with 9 bases that match TRBD1. The germline V gene has CDR1 MNHNY and CDR2 SVGAGI (reference sequence). With 4 bases clipped from V and 6 bases from J, the junction kept 4 bases outside the gene matches. This CDR3 region has 14 residues. The CDR3 coding sequence is TGTGCCAGCAGTTGGGGGACAGGGCTTCAGCCCCAGCATTTT. Protein product: CASSWGTGLQPQHF.

The rearrangement links TRBV7-2 to TRBJ1-5, with 7 bases that match TRBD1. V shed 1 base and J 6 bases; nucleotides not matched to a gene: 3. Germline V CDR1 and CDR2: SGHTA, FQGNSA. The CDR3 contains 14 residues. Here the CDR3 reads CASSLVQGGQPQHF. The DNA of the CDR3 is TGTGCCAGCAGCTTAGTTCAGGGGGGTCAGCCCCAGCATTTT.

CDR3 sequence: CASKSQPTNEKLFF. In nucleotides, the CDR3 is TGCGCCAGCAAATCACAGCCAACTAATGAAAAACTGTTTTTT. This chain joins TRBV5-1 and TRBJ1-4; no clear D gene. The CDR3 is 14 amino acids. V shed 6 bases and J shed 0 bases, with 9 bases lying between them. The V gene's germline CDR1 is SGHRS and CDR2 YFSETQ.

The rearrangement uses TRBV18 and TRBJ2-1, with 8 bases matching TRBD2. CDR1 is KGHSH and CDR2 is LQKENI in the germline V gene. V lost 3 bases, J lost 1 base, and 5 bases stayed unmatched. The CDR3 consists of 16 residues. The CDR3 coding sequence is TGTGCCAGCTCACCCGGGGCGGGAGGATCCTACAATGAGCAGTTCTTC. This encodes CASSPGAGGSYNEQFF.

The chain couples TRBV7-9 to TRBJ2-3; 7 positions match TRBD1. The CDR3 consists of 14 residues. V shed 5 bases, J shed 4 bases, and the junction held 6 bases outside the gene matches. CDR1 and CDR2 (germline): SEHNR, FQNEAQ (reference sequence). The DNA for the CDR3 is TGTGCCAGCAGCCCCCGACAGGGTCCAGATACGCAGTATTTT. Protein product: CASSPRQGPDTQYF.

This clone was seen only once. This chain connects TRBV2 to TRBJ1-4; D remains unclear. There are 14 residues in the CDR3. V lost 3 bases and J 8 bases, leaving 13 bases between the germline ends. Germline CDR1 SNHLY, CDR2 FYNNEI. The CDR3 nucleotides are TGTGCCAGCAGTGAGTTCCTCTCGGGGGAAAAACTGTTTTTT. Amino acid sequence: CASSEFLSGEKLFF.